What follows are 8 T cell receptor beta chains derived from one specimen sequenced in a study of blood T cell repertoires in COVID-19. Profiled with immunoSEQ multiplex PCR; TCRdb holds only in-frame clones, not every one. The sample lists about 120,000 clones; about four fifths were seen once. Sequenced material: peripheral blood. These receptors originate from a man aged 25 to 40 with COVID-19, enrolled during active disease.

In DNA, the CDR3 is TGTGCCAGCAGTGAAGCCCCCGGGGGAGACGAGCAGTACTTC. Amino acids: CASSEAPGGDEQYF. The chain couples TRBV2 to TRBJ2-7; weak D call: TRBD2 (6 bases). Trimming removed 0 bases at V and 5 bases at J, with 11 bases between. Germline V lookup: CDR1 SNHLY, CDR2 FYNNEI. The CDR3 has 14 residues.

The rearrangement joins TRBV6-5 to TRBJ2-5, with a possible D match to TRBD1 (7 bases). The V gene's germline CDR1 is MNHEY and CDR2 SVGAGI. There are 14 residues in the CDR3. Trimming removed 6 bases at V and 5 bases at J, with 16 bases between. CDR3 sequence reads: CASRQGRGRETQYF. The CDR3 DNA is TGTGCCAGCAGACAGGGGCGTGGGAGGGAGACCCAGTACTTC.

The CDR3 DNA reads as TGCGCCAGCACCAACGACATGGACAGGAGGGTTGGCTACACCTTC. As protein: CASTNDMDRRVGYTF. The chain has TRBV5-1 and TRBJ1-2; 7 nucleotides align to TRBD1. The CDR3 extends over 15 amino acids. The V segment lost 6 bases and the J segment 7 bases; nucleotides outside the gene matches: 15. Germline assignment: CDR1 SGHRS and CDR2 YFSETQ. Using reference TRBV5-1 and TRBJ1-2 for the parts outside the CDR3, the full variable domain is KAGVTQTPRYLIKTRGQQVTLSCSPISGHRSVSWYQQTPGQGLQFLFEYFSETQRNKGNFPGRFSGRQFSNSRSEMNVSTLELGDSALYLCASTNDMDRRVGYTFGSGTRLTVV.

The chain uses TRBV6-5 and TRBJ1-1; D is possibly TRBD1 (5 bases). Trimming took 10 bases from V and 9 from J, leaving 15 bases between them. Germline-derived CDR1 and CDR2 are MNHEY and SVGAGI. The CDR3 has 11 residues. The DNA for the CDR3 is TGTGCCACCGCCCTCTCAGGGAAAGCTTTCTTT. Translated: CATALSGKAFF.

This CDR3 is CASSYGQYNEQFF. DNA for the CDR3: TGTGCCAGCAGTTACGGACAGTACAATGAGCAGTTCTTC. The chain links TRBV6-6 to TRBJ2-1; a possible D gene is TRBD1 (6 bases). Germline CDR1 and CDR2: MNHNY and SVGAGI (reference sequence). Trimming took 2 bases from V and 4 from J, leaving 6 bases between them. The CDR3 spans 13 residues.

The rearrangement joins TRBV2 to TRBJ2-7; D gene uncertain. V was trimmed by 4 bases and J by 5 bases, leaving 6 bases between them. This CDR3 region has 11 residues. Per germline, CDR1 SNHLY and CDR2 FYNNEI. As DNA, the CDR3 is TGTGCCAGCAGTGTTATCGACGAGCAGTACTTC. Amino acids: CASSVIDEQYF.

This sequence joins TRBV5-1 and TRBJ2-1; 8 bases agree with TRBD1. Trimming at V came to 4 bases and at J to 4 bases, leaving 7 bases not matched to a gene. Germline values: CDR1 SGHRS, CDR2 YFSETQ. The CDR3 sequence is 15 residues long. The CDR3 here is CASSARDRLYNEQFF. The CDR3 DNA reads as TGCGCCAGCAGCGCCCGGGACAGGCTGTACAATGAGCAGTTCTTC.

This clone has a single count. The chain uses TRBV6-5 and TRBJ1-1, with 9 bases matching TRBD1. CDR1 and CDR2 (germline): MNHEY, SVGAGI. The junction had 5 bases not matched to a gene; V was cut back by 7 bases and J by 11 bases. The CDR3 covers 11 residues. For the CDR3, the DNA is TGTGCCAGCATGGGACAGGGCGACGCTTTCTTT. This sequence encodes CASMGQGDAFF.